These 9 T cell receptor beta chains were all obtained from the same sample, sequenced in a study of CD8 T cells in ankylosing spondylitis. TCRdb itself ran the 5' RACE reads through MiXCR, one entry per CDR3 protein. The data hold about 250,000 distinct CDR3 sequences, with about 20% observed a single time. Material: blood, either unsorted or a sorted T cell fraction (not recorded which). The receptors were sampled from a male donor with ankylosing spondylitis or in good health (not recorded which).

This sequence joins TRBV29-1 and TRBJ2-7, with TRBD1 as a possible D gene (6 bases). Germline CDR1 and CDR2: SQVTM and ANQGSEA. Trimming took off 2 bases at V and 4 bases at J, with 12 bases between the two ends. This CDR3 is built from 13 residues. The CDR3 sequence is CSVEQGQGYEQYF. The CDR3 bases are TGCAGCGTTGAACAGGGGCAAGGGTACGAGCAGTACTTC.

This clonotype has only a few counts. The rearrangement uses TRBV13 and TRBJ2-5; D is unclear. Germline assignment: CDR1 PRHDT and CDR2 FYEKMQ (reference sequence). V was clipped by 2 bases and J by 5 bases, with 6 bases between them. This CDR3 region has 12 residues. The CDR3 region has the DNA TGTGCCAGCAGCTTATCAACCGAGACCCAGTACTTC. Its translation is CASSLSTETQYF. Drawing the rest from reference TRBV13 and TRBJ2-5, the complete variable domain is AAGVIQSPRHLIKEKRETATLKCYPIPRHDTVYWYQQGPGQDPQFLISFYEKMQSDKGSIPDRFSAQQFSDYHSELNMSSLELGDSALYFCASSLSTETQYFGPGTRLLVL.

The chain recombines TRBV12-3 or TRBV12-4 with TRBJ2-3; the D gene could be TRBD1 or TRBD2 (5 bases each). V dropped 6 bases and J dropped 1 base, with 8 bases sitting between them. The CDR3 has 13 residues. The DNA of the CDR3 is TGTGCCAGCAGGGGGGTCGGCACAGATACGCAGTATTTT. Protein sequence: CASRGVGTDTQYF.

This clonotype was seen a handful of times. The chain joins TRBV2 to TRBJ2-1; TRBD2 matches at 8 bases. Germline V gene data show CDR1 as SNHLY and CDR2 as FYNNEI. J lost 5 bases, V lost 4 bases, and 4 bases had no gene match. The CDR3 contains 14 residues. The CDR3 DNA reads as TGTGCCAGCAGTGTTCTAGCGGGCCACAATGAGCAGTTCTTC. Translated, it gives CASSVLAGHNEQFF.

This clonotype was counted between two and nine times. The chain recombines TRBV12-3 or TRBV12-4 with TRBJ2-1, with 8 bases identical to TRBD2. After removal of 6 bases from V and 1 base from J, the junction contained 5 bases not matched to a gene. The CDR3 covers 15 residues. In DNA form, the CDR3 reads TGTGCCAGCAGGTCAGGGACTAGATCCTACAATGAGCAGTTCTTC. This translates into CASRSGTRSYNEQFF.

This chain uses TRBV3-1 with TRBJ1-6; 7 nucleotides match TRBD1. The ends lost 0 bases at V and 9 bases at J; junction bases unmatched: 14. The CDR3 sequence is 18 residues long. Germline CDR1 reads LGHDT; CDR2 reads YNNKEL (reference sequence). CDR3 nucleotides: TGTGCCAGCAGCCAAGATAGCGACAGGGATCTCTTCGGTTCACCCCTCCACTTT. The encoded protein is CASSQDSDRDLFGSPLHF. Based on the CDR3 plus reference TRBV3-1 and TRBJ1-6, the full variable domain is DTAVSQTPKYLVTQMGNDKSIKCEQNLGHDTMYWYKQDSKKFLKIMFSYNNKELIINETVPNRFSPKSPDKAHLNLHINSLELGDSAVYFCASSQDSDRDLFGSPLHFGNGTRLTVT.

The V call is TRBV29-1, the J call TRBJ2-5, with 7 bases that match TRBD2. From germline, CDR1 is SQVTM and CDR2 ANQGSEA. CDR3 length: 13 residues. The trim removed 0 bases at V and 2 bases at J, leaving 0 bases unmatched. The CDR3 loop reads CSVEEGGQETQYF. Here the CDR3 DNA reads TGCAGCGTTGAAGAGGGAGGGCAAGAGACCCAGTACTTC. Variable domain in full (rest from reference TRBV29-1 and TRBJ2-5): SAVISQKPSRDICQRGTSLTIQCQVDSQVTMMFWYRQQPGQSLTLIATANQGSEATYESGFVIDKFPISRPNLTFSTLTVSNMSPEDSSIYLCSVEEGGQETQYFGPGTRLLVL.

CDR3: CSAGGQGNYEQYF. The CDR3 nucleotides read TGCAGCGCGGGGGGACAGGGCAACTACGAGCAGTACTTC. The chain carries TRBV29-1 and TRBJ2-7, with 9 bases that match TRBD1. Trimming cost V 7 bases and J 3 bases; bases outside gene matches: 7. CDR1 and CDR2 (germline): SQVTM, ANQGSEA. The CDR3 contains 13 residues.

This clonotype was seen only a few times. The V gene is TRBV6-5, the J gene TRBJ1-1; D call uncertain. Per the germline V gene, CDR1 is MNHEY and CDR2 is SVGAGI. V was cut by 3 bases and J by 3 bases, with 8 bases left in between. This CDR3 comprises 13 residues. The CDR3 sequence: CASSYTTDTEAFF. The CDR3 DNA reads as TGTGCCAGCAGTTATACGACGGACACTGAAGCTTTCTTT.